This note documents a single TCR beta chain sequence. The CDR3 length is 15 residues. V gave up 6 bases and J gave up 4 bases, with 16 bases separating them. Germline lookup yields CDR1 KGHSH and CDR2 LQKENI. These data originate in a study of cytomegalovirus exposure and HLA in healthy donors. The PCR made use of 60 Vbeta and 13 Jbeta primers. The method was immunoSEQ multiplex PCR; TCRdb's version includes in-frame clones alone and lacks a portion of them. Altogether tens of thousands of clones are present, 70% to 90% being singletons, with the ten largest covering 2.5% to 3%. The specimen was PBMCs. The chain recombines TRBV18 with TRBJ1-3; D remains unclear. The clonotype was recovered from a woman under 40 in good health and CMV-seronegative. The CDR3 loop reads CASSRSTGEGNTIYF. The CDR3 DNA reads TGTGCCAGCTCCCGTTCTACCGGGGAGGGAAACACCATATATTTT.